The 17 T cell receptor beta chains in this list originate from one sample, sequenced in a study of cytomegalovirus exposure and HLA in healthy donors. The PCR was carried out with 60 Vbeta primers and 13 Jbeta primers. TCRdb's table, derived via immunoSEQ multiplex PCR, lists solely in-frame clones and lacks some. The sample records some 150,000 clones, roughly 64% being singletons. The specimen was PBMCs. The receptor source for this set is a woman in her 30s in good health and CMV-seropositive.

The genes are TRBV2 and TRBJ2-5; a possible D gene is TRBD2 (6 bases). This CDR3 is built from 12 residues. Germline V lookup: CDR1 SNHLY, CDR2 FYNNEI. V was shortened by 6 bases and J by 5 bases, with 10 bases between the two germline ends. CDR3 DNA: TGTGCCAGCAGGGGGGAGGTGGAGACCCAGTACTTC. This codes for CASRGEVETQYF.

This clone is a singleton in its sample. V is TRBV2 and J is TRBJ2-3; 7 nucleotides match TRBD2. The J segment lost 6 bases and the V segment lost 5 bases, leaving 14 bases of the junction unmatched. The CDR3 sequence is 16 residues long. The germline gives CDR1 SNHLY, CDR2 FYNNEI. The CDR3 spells CASSTTPGRREDTQYF. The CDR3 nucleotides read TGTGCCAGCAGTACAACCCCGGGACGGCGGGAGGATACGCAGTATTTT.

The CDR3 reads CASSMYFLGSSNTGELFF. The CDR3, as DNA: TGTGCCAGTAGTATGTATTTTCTTGGGAGCAGTAACACCGGGGAGCTGTTTTTT. The chain carries TRBV19 and TRBJ2-2; the D gene is possibly TRBD2 (5 bases). The CDR3 runs to 18 residues. Germline-derived CDR1 and CDR2 are LNHDA and SQIVND (reference sequence). The V end was cut by 3 bases, the J end by 2 bases, with 19 bases between.

The CDR3 region is CASIGGISSYEQYF. The CDR3 nucleotides read TGCGCCAGCATCGGCGGGATTAGCTCCTACGAGCAGTACTTC. V usage is TRBV10-2 and J usage is TRBJ2-7, with TRBD2 as a possible D gene (6 bases). Germline V gene data show CDR1 as WSHSY and CDR2 as SAAADI. The V end lost 7 bases, the J end lost 0 bases, and 13 bases lay between the germline ends. This CDR3 comprises 14 residues.

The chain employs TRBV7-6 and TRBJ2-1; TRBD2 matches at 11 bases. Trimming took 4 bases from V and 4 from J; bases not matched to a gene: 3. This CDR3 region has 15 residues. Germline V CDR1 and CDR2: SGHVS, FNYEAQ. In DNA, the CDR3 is TGTGCCAGCAGCTCCGGGACTAGCGGATACAATGAGCAGTTCTTC. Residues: CASSSGTSGYNEQFF. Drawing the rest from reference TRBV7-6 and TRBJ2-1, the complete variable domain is GAGVSQSPRYKVTKRGQDVALRCDPISGHVSLYWYRQALGQGPEFLTYFNYEAQQDKSGLPNDRFSAERPEGSISTLTIQRTEQRDSAMYRCASSSGTSGYNEQFFGPGTRLTVL.

The CDR3 bases are TGTGCCAGCCGGGACAACTACTACGAGCAGTACTTC. This encodes CASRDNYYEQYF. The rearrangement uses TRBV6-1 and TRBJ2-7; TRBD1 is a possible D gene (6 bases). The V end lost 8 bases, the J end lost 3 bases, and 11 bases lay between the germline ends. The CDR3 runs 12 residues. From germline, CDR1 is MNHNS and CDR2 SASEGT.

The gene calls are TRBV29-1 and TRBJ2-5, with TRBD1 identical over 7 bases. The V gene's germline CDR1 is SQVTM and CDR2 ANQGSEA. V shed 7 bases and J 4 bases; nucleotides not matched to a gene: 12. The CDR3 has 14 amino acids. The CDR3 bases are TGCAGCGCCACTCGAAGGACAGGAGGAGAGACCCAGTACTTC. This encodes CSATRRTGGETQYF.

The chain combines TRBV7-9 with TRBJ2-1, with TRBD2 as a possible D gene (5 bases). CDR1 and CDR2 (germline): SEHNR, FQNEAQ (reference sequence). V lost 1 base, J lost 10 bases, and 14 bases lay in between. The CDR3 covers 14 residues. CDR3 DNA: TGTGCCAGCAGCTTAGTGATGGGAGCGACGGAGCAGTTCTTC. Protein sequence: CASSLVMGATEQFF.

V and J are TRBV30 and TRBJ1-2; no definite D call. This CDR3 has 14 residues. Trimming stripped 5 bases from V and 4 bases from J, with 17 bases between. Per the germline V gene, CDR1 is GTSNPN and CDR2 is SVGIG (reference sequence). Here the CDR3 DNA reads TGTGCCTGGGTCCGGGAATCAGTCCCCTATGGCTACACCTTC. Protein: CAWVRESVPYGYTF.

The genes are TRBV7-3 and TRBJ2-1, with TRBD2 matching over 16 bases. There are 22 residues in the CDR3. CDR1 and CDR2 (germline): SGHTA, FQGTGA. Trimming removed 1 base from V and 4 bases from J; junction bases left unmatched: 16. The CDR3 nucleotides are TGTGCCAGCAGCTTAAAGGGAAAGGGACTAGCGGGGGGGCTCGAGGGATACAATGAGCAGTTCTTC. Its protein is CASSLKGKGLAGGLEGYNEQFF.

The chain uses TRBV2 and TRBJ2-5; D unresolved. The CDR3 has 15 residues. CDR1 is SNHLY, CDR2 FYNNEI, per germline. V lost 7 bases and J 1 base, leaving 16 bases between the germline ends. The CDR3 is CASNSATVAQETQYF. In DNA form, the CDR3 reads TGTGCCAGCAACTCCGCCACCGTAGCCCAAGAGACCCAGTACTTC.

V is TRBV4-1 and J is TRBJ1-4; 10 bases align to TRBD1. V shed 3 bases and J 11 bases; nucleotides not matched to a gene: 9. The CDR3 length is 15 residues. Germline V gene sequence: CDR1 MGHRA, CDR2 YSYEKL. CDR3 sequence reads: CASSQVGTGVMKLFF. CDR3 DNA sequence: TGCGCCAGCAGCCAGGTTGGGACAGGGGTGATGAAACTGTTTTTT.

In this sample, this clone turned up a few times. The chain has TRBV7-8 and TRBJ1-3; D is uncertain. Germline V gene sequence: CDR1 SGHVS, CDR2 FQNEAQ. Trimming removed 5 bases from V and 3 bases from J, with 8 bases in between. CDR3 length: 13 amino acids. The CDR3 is CASSHSNGNTIYF. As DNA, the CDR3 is TGTGCCAGCAGCCACTCCAATGGAAACACCATATATTTT.

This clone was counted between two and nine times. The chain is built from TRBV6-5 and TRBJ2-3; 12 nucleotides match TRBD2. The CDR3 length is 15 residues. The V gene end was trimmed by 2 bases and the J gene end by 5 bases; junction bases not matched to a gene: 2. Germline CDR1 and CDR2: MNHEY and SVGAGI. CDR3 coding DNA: TGTGCCAGCAGTTACACACTAGCGGGGGGAGATACGCAGTATTTT. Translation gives CASSYTLAGGDTQYF.

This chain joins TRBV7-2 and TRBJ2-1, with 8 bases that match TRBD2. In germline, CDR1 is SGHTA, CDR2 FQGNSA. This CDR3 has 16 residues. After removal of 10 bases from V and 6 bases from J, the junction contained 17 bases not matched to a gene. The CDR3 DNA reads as TGTGCCACTGTGATGGCTACGGGAGGGATGCGCAATGAGCAGTTCTTC. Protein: CATVMATGGMRNEQFF. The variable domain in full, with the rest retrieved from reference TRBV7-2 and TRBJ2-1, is GAGVSQSPSNKVTEKGKDVELRCDPISGHTALYWYRQSLGQGLEFLIYFQGNSAPDKSGLPSDRFSAERTGGSVSTLTIQRTQQEDSAVYLCATVMATGGMRNEQFFGPGTRLTVL.

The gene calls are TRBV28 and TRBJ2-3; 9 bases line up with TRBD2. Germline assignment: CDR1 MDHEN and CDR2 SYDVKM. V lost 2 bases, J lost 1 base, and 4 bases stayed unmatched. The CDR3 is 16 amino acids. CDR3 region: CASSLQRGDRTDTQYF. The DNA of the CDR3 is TGTGCCAGCAGTTTACAGCGGGGGGATCGCACAGATACGCAGTATTTT.

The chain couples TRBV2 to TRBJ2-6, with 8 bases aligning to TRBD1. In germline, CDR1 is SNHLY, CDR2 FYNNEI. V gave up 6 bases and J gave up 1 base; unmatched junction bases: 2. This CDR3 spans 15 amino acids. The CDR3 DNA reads TGTGCCAGCAGATACAGGGGGTCTGGGGCCAACGTCCTGACTTTC. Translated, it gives CASRYRGSGANVLTF.